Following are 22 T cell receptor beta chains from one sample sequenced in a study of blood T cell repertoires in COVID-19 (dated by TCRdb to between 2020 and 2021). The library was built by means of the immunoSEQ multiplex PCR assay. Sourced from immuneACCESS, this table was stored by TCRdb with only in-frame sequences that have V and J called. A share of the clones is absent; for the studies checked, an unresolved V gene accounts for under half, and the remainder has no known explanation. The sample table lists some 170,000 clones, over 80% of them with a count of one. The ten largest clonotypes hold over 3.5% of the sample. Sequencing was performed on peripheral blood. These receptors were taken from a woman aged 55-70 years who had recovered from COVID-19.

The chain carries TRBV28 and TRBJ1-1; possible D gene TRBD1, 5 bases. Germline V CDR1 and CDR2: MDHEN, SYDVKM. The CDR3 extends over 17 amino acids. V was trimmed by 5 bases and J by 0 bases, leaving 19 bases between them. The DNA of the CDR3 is TGTGCCAGCAGTCCCTTGGACATTTATACCATGAACACTGAAGCTTTCTTT. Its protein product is CASSPLDIYTMNTEAFF. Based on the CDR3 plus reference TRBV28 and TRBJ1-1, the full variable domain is DVKVTQSSRYLVKRTGEKVFLECVQDMDHENMFWYRQDPGLGLRLIYFSYDVKMKEKGDIPEGYSVSREKKERFSLILESASTNQTSMYLCASSPLDIYTMNTEAFFGQGTRLTVV.

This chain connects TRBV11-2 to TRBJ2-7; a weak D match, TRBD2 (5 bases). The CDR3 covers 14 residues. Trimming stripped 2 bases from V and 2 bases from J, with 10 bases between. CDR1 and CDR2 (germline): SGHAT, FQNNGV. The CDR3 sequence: CASSLQDGTYEQYF. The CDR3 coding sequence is TGTGCCAGCAGCTTACAGGACGGGACCTACGAGCAGTACTTC.

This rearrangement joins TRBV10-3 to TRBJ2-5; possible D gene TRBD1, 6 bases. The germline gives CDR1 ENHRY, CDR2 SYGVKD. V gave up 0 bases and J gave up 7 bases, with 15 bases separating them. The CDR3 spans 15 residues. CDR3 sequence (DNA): TGTGCCATCAGTGAGTCTGGACAGAGCAAGGGGACCCAGTACTTC. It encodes CAISESGQSKGTQYF.

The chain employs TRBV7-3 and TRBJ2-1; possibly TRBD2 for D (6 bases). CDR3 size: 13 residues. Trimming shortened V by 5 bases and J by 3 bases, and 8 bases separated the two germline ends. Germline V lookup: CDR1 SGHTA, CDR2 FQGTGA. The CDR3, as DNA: TGTGCCAGCAGCCCCGGGGGCTACAATGAGCAGTTCTTC. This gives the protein CASSPGGYNEQFF.

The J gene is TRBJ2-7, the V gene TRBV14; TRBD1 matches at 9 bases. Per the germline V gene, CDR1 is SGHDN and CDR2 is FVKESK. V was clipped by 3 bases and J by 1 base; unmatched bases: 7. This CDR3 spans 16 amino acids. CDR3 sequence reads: CASSQIPGQGSYEQYF. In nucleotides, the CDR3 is TGTGCCAGCAGCCAGATTCCGGGACAGGGATCCTACGAGCAGTACTTC.

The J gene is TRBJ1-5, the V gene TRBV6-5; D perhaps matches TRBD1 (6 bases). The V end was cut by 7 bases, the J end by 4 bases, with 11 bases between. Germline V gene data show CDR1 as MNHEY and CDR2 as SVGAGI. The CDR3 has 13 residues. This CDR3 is CASTLGANQPQHF. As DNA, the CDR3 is TGTGCCAGCACGTTGGGGGCTAATCAGCCCCAGCATTTT.

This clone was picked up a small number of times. This chain's CDR3 is CASRSGGDTQYF. The CDR3 DNA is TGTGCCAGCAGGTCAGGGGGAGATACGCAGTATTTT. This chain links TRBV7-9 with TRBJ2-3; 7 bases are a match to TRBD1. The CDR3 runs 12 residues. J gave up 5 bases and V 6 bases, and 2 bases lay outside the gene matches. Germline V CDR1 and CDR2: SEHNR, FQNEAQ (reference sequence).

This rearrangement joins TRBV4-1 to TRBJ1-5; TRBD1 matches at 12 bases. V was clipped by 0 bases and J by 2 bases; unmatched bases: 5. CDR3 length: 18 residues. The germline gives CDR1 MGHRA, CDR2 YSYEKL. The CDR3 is CASSQEGQGAGGNQPQHF. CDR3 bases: TGCGCCAGCAGCCAAGAGGGACAGGGGGCCGGAGGCAATCAGCCCCAGCATTTT.

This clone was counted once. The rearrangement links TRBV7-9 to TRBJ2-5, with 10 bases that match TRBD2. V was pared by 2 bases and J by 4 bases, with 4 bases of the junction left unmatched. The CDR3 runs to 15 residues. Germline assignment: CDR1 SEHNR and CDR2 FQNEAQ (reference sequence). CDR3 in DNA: TGTGCCAGCAGCTTAAGACTAGCGGGTGGAGAGACCCAGTACTTC. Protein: CASSLRLAGGETQYF.

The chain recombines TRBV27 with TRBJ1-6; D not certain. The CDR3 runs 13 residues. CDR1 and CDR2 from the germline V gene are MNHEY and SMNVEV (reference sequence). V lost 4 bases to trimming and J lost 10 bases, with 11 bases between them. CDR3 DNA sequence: TGTGCCAGCAGTTCTGTCCTCGGGTCACCCCTCCACTTT. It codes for CASSSVLGSPLHF.

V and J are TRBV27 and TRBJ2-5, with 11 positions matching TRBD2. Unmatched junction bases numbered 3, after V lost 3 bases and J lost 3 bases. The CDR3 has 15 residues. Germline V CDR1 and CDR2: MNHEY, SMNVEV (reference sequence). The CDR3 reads CASSFGTSGKETQYF. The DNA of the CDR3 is TGTGCCAGCAGTTTCGGGACTAGCGGTAAAGAGACCCAGTACTTC.

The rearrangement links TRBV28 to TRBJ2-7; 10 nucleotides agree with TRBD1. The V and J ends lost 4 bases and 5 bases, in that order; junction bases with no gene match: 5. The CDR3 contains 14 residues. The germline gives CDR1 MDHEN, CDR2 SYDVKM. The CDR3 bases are TGTGCCAGCAGTTCACCGGGACAGGGGAACGAGCAGTACTTC. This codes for CASSSPGQGNEQYF.

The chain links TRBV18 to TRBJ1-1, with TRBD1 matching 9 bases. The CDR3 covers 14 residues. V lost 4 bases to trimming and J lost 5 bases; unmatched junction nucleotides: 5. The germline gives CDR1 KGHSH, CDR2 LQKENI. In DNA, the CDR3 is TGTGCCAGCTCACTCGGACAGGGGCTGACTGAAGCTTTCTTT. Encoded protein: CASSLGQGLTEAFF.

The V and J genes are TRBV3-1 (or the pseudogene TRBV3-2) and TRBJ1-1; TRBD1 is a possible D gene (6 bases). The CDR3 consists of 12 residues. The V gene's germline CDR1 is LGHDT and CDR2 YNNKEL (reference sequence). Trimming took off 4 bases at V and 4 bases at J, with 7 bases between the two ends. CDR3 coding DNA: TGTGCCAGCAGCCTACAGGGCACTGAAGCTTTCTTT. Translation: CASSLQGTEAFF.

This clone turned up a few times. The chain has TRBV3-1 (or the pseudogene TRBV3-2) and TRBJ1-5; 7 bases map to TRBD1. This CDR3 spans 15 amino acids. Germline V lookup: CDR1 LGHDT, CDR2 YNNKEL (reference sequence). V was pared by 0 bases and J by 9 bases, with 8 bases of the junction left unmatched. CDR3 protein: CASSQDSQGKRPQHF. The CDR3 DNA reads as TGTGCCAGCAGCCAAGACTCACAGGGGAAACGGCCCCAGCATTTT.

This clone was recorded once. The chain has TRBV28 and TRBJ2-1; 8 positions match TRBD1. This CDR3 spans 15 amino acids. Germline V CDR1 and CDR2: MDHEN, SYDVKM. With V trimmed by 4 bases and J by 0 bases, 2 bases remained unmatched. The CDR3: CASSSQGASYNEQFF. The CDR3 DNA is TGTGCCAGCAGTTCCCAGGGGGCCTCCTACAATGAGCAGTTCTTC.

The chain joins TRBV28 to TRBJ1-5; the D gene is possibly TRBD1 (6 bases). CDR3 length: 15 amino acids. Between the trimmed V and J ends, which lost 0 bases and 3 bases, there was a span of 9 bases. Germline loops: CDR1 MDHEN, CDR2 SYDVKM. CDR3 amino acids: CASSLWTGSNQPQHF. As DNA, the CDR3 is TGTGCCAGCAGTTTATGGACAGGCTCCAATCAGCCCCAGCATTTT. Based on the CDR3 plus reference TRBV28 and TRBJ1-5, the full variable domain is DVKVTQSSRYLVKRTGEKVFLECVQDMDHENMFWYRQDPGLGLRLIYFSYDVKMKEKGDIPEGYSVSREKKERFSLILESASTNQTSMYLCASSLWTGSNQPQHFGDGTRLSIL.

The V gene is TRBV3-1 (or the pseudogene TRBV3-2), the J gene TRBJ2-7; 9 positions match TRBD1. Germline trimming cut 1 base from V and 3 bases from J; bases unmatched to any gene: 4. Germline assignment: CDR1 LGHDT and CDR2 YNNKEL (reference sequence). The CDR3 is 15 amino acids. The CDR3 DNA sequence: TGTGCCAGCAGCCAAGCTAGGACAGGGGTCTACGAGCAGTACTTC. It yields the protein CASSQARTGVYEQYF.

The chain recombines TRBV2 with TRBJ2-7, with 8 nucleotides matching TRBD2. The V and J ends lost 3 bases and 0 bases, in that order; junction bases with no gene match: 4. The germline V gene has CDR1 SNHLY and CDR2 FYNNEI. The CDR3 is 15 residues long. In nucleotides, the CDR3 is TGTGCCAGCAGTGACGCGACTAGCGTCTCCTACGAGCAGTACTTC. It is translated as CASSDATSVSYEQYF.

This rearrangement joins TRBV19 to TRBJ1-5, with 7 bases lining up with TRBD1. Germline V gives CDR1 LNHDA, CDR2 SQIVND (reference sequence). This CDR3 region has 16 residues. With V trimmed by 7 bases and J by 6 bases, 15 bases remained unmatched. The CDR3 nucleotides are TGTGCCAGTAATTCAGGGGGAGGATTGATCGGTCAGCCCCAGCATTTT. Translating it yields CASNSGGGLIGQPQHF.

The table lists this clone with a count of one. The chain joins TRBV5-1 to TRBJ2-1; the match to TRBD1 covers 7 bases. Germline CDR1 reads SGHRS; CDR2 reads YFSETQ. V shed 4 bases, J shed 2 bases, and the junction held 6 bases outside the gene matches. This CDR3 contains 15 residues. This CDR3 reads CASSRDSGTYNEQFF. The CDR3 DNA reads TGCGCCAGCAGCCGGGACAGTGGAACCTACAATGAGCAGTTCTTC.

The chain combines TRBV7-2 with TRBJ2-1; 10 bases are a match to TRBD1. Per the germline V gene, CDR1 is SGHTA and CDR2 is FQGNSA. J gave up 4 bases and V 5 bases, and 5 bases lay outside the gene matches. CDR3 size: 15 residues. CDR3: CASSPMGQGYNEQFF. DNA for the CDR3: TGTGCCAGCAGCCCCATGGGACAGGGGTACAATGAGCAGTTCTTC.